One sample yielded the 27 T cell receptor beta chains listed below, sequenced in a study of cytotoxic CD8 clonotypes in ibrutinib-treated CLL. Generated by immunoSEQ multiplex PCR, the TCRdb table keeps only in-frame clones and is missing some. Of 300,000 to 350,000 clones in the sample, around four fifths were seen once. The material was PBMCs, obtained before ibrutinib treatment. The receptor source for this set is a human donor with chronic lymphocytic leukemia.

This chain links TRBV18 with TRBJ2-3; 10 bases agree with TRBD2. The trim removed 6 bases at V and 5 bases at J, leaving 8 bases unmatched. The germline CDR1 and CDR2 sequences are KGHSH and LQKENI. This CDR3 has 15 residues. The CDR3 here is CASSPSGRGEDTQYF. The DNA for the CDR3 is TGTGCCAGCTCCCCGAGCGGGAGGGGCGAAGATACGCAGTATTTT.

This chain connects TRBV2 to TRBJ2-1, with D possibly TRBD2 on 6 matching bases. Germline CDR1 SNHLY, CDR2 FYNNEI. The CDR3 length is 14 residues. V lost 5 bases, J lost 4 bases, and 12 bases lay in between. This CDR3 is CASSYFGTYNEQFF. CDR3 bases: TGTGCCAGCAGTTACTTCGGGACTTACAATGAGCAGTTCTTC.

The chain links TRBV27 to TRBJ2-5; D possibly matches TRBD1 or TRBD2 (6 bases each). The CDR3 has 14 amino acids. The V end was cut by 6 bases, the J end by 2 bases, with 13 bases between. In germline, CDR1 is MNHEY, CDR2 SMNVEV (reference sequence). In DNA, the CDR3 is TGTGCCAGCAGCCGGGGGCAGCGGCAAGAGACCCAGTACTTC. It specifies CASSRGQRQETQYF.

This chain uses TRBV18 with TRBJ1-5; D gene unclear. Between the trimmed V and J ends, which lost 2 bases and 0 bases, there was a span of 8 bases. The CDR3 covers 15 residues. CDR1 is KGHSH, CDR2 LQKENI, per germline. DNA of the CDR3: TGTGCCAGCTCACCAATCCAGGATAGCAATCAGCCCCAGCATTTT. This sequence encodes CASSPIQDSNQPQHF.

This clone was recorded only once. The chain recombines TRBV6-5 with TRBJ2-3; no clear D. Trimming left V 6 bases short and J 2 bases short, with 9 bases between. The CDR3 is 13 residues long. CDR1 and CDR2 (germline): MNHEY, SVGAGI. CDR3 loop: CASRQRFTDTQYF. Written as DNA, the CDR3 is TGTGCCAGCAGACAAAGATTCACAGATACGCAGTATTTT.

The rearrangement links TRBV5-1 to TRBJ2-7; no definite D call. This CDR3 has 13 residues. Germline values: CDR1 SGHRS, CDR2 YFSETQ. The V end lost 0 bases, the J end lost 3 bases, and 7 bases lay between the germline ends. The CDR3 loop reads CASSLGTFYEQYF. In DNA, the CDR3 is TGCGCCAGCAGCTTGGGGACCTTCTACGAGCAGTACTTC.

The chain recombines TRBV7-3 with TRBJ1-2; unclear D gene. The CDR3 consists of 13 residues. The germline gives CDR1 SGHTA, CDR2 FQGTGA. Trimming pared 4 bases from V and 2 bases from J, leaving 8 bases between. CDR3 amino acids: CASSYASNYGYTF. CDR3 nucleotide sequence: TGTGCCAGCAGCTACGCCAGCAACTATGGCTACACCTTC.

This clone has a single count. Other DNA sequences in the same sample also yield this CDR3. The V gene is TRBV6-5, the J gene TRBJ1-2, with D unclear. Trimming removed 0 bases from V and 4 bases from J, with 6 bases in between. Germline V lookup: CDR1 MNHEY, CDR2 SVGAGI. The CDR3 consists of 13 residues. The CDR3 sequence: CASSYSPSYGYTF. CDR3 nucleotide sequence: TGTGCCAGCAGTTACTCGCCCAGCTATGGCTACACCTTC.

The chain's CDR3 is CASEQSMNTEAFF. CDR3 sequence (DNA): TGTGCCAGCGAACAGAGCATGAACACTGAAGCTTTCTTT. The chain links TRBV2 to TRBJ1-1; D not certain. CDR1 is SNHLY and CDR2 is FYNNEI in the germline V gene. Trimming shortened V by 8 bases and J by 0 bases, and 10 bases separated the two germline ends. The CDR3 is made up of 13 amino acids.

The chain carries TRBV4-3 and TRBJ1-2, with unresolved D. Trimming cost V 6 bases and J 7 bases, with 12 bases left between them. This CDR3 has 12 amino acids. CDR1 LGHNA and CDR2 YSLEER come from the germline V gene. CDR3 sequence: CASRARPGGYTF. The CDR3 bases are TGCGCCAGCAGGGCACGGCCGGGTGGCTACACCTTC.

V and J are TRBV27 and TRBJ1-5; D is uncertain. CDR3 length equals 15 residues. In germline, CDR1 is MNHEY, CDR2 SMNVEV (reference sequence). V was clipped by 6 bases and J by 2 bases, with 14 bases between them. The CDR3 DNA sequence: TGTGCCAGCAGCTACAGTAAGGGTGGCAATCAGCCCCAGCATTTT. It translates to CASSYSKGGNQPQHF.

The V and J genes are TRBV7-8 and TRBJ2-7; 8 bases match TRBD2. J gave up 0 bases and V 2 bases, and 0 bases lay outside the gene matches. CDR1 is SGHVS, CDR2 FQNEAQ, per germline. The CDR3 extends over 14 amino acids. The DNA of the CDR3 is TGTGCCAGCAGCTTAAGCGGGAGCTCCTACGAGCAGTACTTC. It translates to CASSLSGSSYEQYF. Combining the CDR3 with reference TRBV7-8 and TRBJ2-7 gives the whole variable domain GAGVSQSPRYKVAKRGQDVALRCDPISGHVSLFWYQQALGQGPEFLTYFQNEAQLDKSGLPSDRFFAERPEGSVSTLKIQRTQQEDSAVYLCASSLSGSSYEQYFGPGTRLTVT.

The genes are TRBV4-3 and TRBJ2-1; D gene ambiguous. This CDR3 contains 17 residues. The V and J ends lost 2 bases and 8 bases respectively, with 22 bases between them. CDR1 and CDR2 (germline): LGHNA, YSLEER. For the CDR3, the DNA is TGCGCCAGCAGCCAAATCGGCCTGTTAGACGGGTGGGATGAGCAGTTCTTC. This encodes CASSQIGLLDGWDEQFF.

The rearrangement uses TRBV4-3 and TRBJ2-1, with 13 nucleotides matching TRBD2. In germline, CDR1 is LGHNA, CDR2 YSLEER. V shed 3 bases, J shed 8 bases, and the junction held 4 bases outside the gene matches. This CDR3 has 15 residues. The CDR3, as DNA: TGCGCCAGCAGCCAGACTAGCGGGAGGCTCGATGAGCAGTTCTTC. Protein product: CASSQTSGRLDEQFF.

This chain connects TRBV7-2 to TRBJ2-7, with a weak D call TRBD2 (6 bases). The CDR3 has 15 residues. CDR1 SGHTA and CDR2 FQGNSA come from the germline V gene. V was pared by 3 bases and J by 2 bases, with 14 bases between. The CDR3 sequence is CASSFTAGNTYEQYF. CDR3 nucleotide sequence: TGTGCCAGCAGCTTCACAGCGGGCAATACCTACGAGCAGTACTTC.

The genes are TRBV6-6 and TRBJ1-2; D is undetermined. Germline V gene lookup returns CDR1 MNHNY and CDR2 SVGAGI (reference sequence). CDR3 length: 12 residues. Trimming removed 4 bases from V and 4 bases from J, with 7 bases in between. The CDR3 DNA sequence: TGTGCCAGCAGTTTTTCCTTCTATGGCTACACCTTC. Its translation: CASSFSFYGYTF.

This chain connects TRBV30 to TRBJ1-2; the match to TRBD1 covers 8 bases. Looked up from germline, CDR1 is GTSNPN and CDR2 is SVGIG (reference sequence). The CDR3 is made up of 14 amino acids. Germline trimming cut 5 bases from V and 4 bases from J; bases unmatched to any gene: 9. DNA for the CDR3: TGTGCCTGGGGGCAGGACAGGGCGAGCTATGGCTACACCTTC. As protein: CAWGQDRASYGYTF.

V and J are TRBV9 and TRBJ1-2, with 8 bases lining up with TRBD1. The V gene end was trimmed by 2 bases and the J gene end by 6 bases; junction bases not matched to a gene: 3. This CDR3 has 13 residues. CDR1 is SGDLS, CDR2 YYNGEE, per germline. The CDR3 region has the DNA TGTGCCAGCAGCGTCTCAGGGGGCCATGGCTACACCTTC. It is translated as CASSVSGGHGYTF. Looking up the rest from reference TRBV9 and TRBJ1-2 gives the full variable domain: DSGVTQTPKHLITATGQRVTLRCSPRSGDLSVYWYQQSLDQGLQFLIQYYNGEERAKGNILERFSAQQFPDLHSELNLSSLELGDSALYFCASSVSGGHGYTFGSGTRLTVV.

The J gene is TRBJ2-7, the V gene TRBV9; maybe TRBD2 (6 bases). The CDR3 runs to 15 residues. V was trimmed by 0 bases and J by 2 bases, leaving 12 bases between them. Germline V gene sequence: CDR1 SGDLS, CDR2 YYNGEE. CDR3 region: CASSVDSGSPYEQYF. CDR3 coding DNA: TGTGCCAGCAGCGTAGACTCCGGGAGTCCCTACGAGCAGTACTTC. Looking up the rest from reference TRBV9 and TRBJ2-7 gives the full variable domain: DSGVTQTPKHLITATGQRVTLRCSPRSGDLSVYWYQQSLDQGLQFLIQYYNGEERAKGNILERFSAQQFPDLHSELNLSSLELGDSALYFCASSVDSGSPYEQYFGPGTRLTVT.

This clone came up a few times. The chain combines TRBV6-5 with TRBJ1-2; 8 bases agree with TRBD1. This CDR3 has 14 amino acids. The V segment lost 5 bases and the J segment 13 bases; nucleotides outside the gene matches: 15. From germline, CDR1 is MNHEY and CDR2 SVGAGI. The DNA of the CDR3 is TGTGCCAGCAGTCCCCTGTGGGACAGGACTACGGGCACCTTC. Translation gives CASSPLWDRTTGTF.

This clone was recorded once. V usage is TRBV7-9 and J usage is TRBJ2-5; 7 positions match TRBD1. CDR3 length: 12 residues. Germline V gene data show CDR1 as SEHNR and CDR2 as FQNEAQ (reference sequence). V lost 5 bases and J lost 5; bases outside the gene matches: 2. In DNA form, the CDR3 reads TGTGCCAGCAGCCAGGGGGTTGAGACCCAGTACTTC. It encodes CASSQGVETQYF. The whole variable domain, filled in from reference TRBV7-9 and TRBJ2-5, reads DTGVSQNPRHKITKRGQNVTFRCDPISEHNRLYWYRQTLGQGPEFLTYFQNEAQLEKSRLLSDRFSAERPKGSFSTLEIQRTEQGDSAMYLCASSQGVETQYFGPGTRLLVL.

V and J are TRBV6-5 and TRBJ1-2; TRBD1 might be the D (6 bases). Germline lookup yields CDR1 MNHEY and CDR2 SVGAGI. V lost 6 bases to trimming and J lost 2 bases, with 10 bases between them. The CDR3 spans 13 residues. The CDR3 loop reads CASRLQGNYGYTF. CDR3 nucleotides: TGTGCCAGCAGGTTACAGGGAAACTATGGCTACACCTTC.

This sequence joins TRBV19 and TRBJ2-7; 8 bases map to TRBD1. The germline gives CDR1 LNHDA, CDR2 SQIVND (reference sequence). There are 14 residues in the CDR3. Losses at the gene ends were 4 bases for V and 0 bases for J; bases not matched to a gene: 2. CDR3 residues: CASSRQGNSYEQYF. The CDR3 nucleotides are TGTGCCAGTAGTAGACAGGGGAACTCCTACGAGCAGTACTTC.

This clone was detected only a few times. The V call is TRBV6-6, the J call TRBJ1-1; D not certain. Germline V gives CDR1 MNHNY, CDR2 SVGAGI (reference sequence). V was cut by 0 bases and J by 6 bases, with 14 bases left in between. The CDR3 is 15 residues long. CDR3 sequence (DNA): TGTGCCAGCAGTTACTCGGAGATTGGGGTCGCTGAAGCTTTCTTT. Its translation: CASSYSEIGVAEAFF.

There are many counts of this clone. The chain has TRBV6-1 and TRBJ2-5; 7 nucleotides agree with TRBD2. Trimming removed 6 bases from V and 2 bases from J; junction bases left unmatched: 9. CDR3 length: 15 residues. Germline CDR1 is MNHNS and CDR2 is SASEGT. In DNA form, the CDR3 reads TGTGCCAGCAGGATTAGCCGGGGGGTACAAGAGACCCAGTACTTC. It translates to CASRISRGVQETQYF.

The rearrangement links TRBV7-2 to TRBJ1-1, with a weak D call TRBD1 (5 bases). The CDR3 totals 15 residues. Germline V lookup: CDR1 SGHTA, CDR2 FQGNSA. Trimming pared 0 bases from V and 4 bases from J, leaving 12 bases between. The CDR3 bases are TGTGCCAGCAGCTTAGCGCTAGGGGCGACCACTGAAGCTTTCTTT. This codes for CASSLALGATTEAFF.

The J gene is TRBJ2-7, the V gene TRBV5-1; D is tentatively TRBD1 or TRBD2 (5 bases each). The CDR3 sequence is 15 residues long. With 4 bases removed from V and 4 bases from J, the gap between germline ends came to 18 bases. Germline CDR1 reads SGHRS; CDR2 reads YFSETQ. CDR3 loop: CASSAHGASGYEQYF. CDR3 bases: TGCGCCAGCAGCGCCCACGGGGCCTCCGGGTACGAGCAGTACTTC.